This note documents a single TCR beta chain sequence. Its target is not known. The length of the CDR3 is 15 residues. Germline CDR1 and CDR2: MRHNA and SNTAGT. Trimming left V 4 bases short and J 5 bases short, with 16 bases between. The data were taken from a study of somatic mutations in cytotoxic T cells in rheumatoid arthritis. Study summary: Several of the V beta antibody-stained T-cell populations were flow-sorted at nearly 100% purity; V beta1+ cells were among them and were sequenced for TCRB. General observations from the study: Rheumatoid arthritis patients showed slight TRBV07 underrepresentation, unadjusted for multiple comparisons. A rise in CD8+ clonality with age was seen in rheumatoid arthritis patients but not in healthy controls. Among under 75 patients, about 8 showed a largest CD8+ clone that surpassed 20% of CD8+ cells.

Profiled with immunoSEQ multiplex PCR; TCRdb holds only in-frame clones, not every one. Among just under 20,000 clones listed, about four fifths were seen once. The chain carries TRBV6-4 and TRBJ2-3, with a weak D call TRBD2 (9 bases). Sequenced: CD8+ T cells sorted from blood. This TCR was recovered from a woman in her 50s in good health. CDR3 protein: CASSVASGTGDTQYF. The CDR3 DNA reads TGTGCCAGCAGTGTCGCTAGCGGGACAGGAGATACGCAGTATTTT.